A selection of T cell receptor beta chains follows, all from one sample in a study of cytomegalovirus exposure and HLA in healthy donors. TCRdb's copy holds only in-frame clones and misses some; the assay was immunoSEQ multiplex PCR. The sample has 70,000 to 75,000 clones, and its top ten clones hold over 3%. The material sequenced was PBMCs. The receptor source for this set is a female donor in good health and CMV-seropositive. Both conserved end residues are part of each CDR3.

v_call | cdr3_aa
TRBV6-5 | CASSYSMTGAYEQYF
TRBV2 | CASSLALLAGGETQYF
TRBV5-1 | CASSLVRGADDGYTF
TRBV5-1 | CASGQGVAEAFF
TRBV19 | CASSPDRGSNTEAFF
TRBV19 | CASSQRGTVGQPQHF
TRBV4-1 | CASSHPGSDTEAFF
TRBV20-1 | CSADRVETQYF
TRBV29-1 | CSVARGAGANVLTF
TRBV7-9 | CASSDGLATRDEQFF
TRBV21-1 | CASSSGRASIGGPLTEAFF
TRBV5-1 | CASSATGGELFF
TRBV2 | CASSGQYSNQPQHF
TRBV11-2 | CASSLRERGATEAFF
TRBV29-1 | CSVERGGTGELFF
TRBV5-1 | CASSLELAESYEQYF
TRBV5-3 | CARIGDRGGLRQPQHF
TRBV6-5 | CASRRTVQETQYF
TRBV28 | CASSFGESRGQGAYEQYF
TRBV7-9 | CASSLPTGQAGADTQYF
TRBV6-1 | CASSEARLAGPYEQYF
TRBV5-1 | CASSLEWASYEQCF
TRBV5-1 | CASSLRAGGPVTGELFF
TRBV5-1 | CASSETSGTGREKLFF
TRBV6-4 | CASRPGQNTGELFF
TRBV6-5 | CASSYSNRGYHNEQFF
TRBV18 | CASSWAKESYGYTF
TRBV6-1 | CASSGRQGRTEAFF
TRBV6-5 | CASSYKAGLAIDTQYF
TRBV6-6 | CASTKGRVSGELFF
TRBV19 | CASSTRTSGSLYNEQFF
TRBV29-1 | CSVGTSGEETQYF
TRBV27 | CASSYRPRDRGRGYTF
TRBV5-1 | CASRTGLGGPTDTQYF
TRBV4-1 | CASSHMTGRSPEAFF
TRBV7-6 | CASSLGGGGAGELFF
TRBV2 | CASSEIIGTNTEAFF
TRBV7-7 | CASSLYSFGQGGIETQYF
TRBV4-1 | CASSQDLALNTGELFF
TRBV11-3 | CASSPGAGGVETQYF
TRBV19 | CASSTGPQTGGRGYTF
TRBV2 | CASSELRGSYGYTF
TRBV5-1 | CASSTSTGEEQYF
TRBV5-1 | CASSLLGQGGETQYF
TRBV6-5 | CASSPTGQNNQPQHF
TRBV11-3 | CASSTGGTGELFF
TRBV28 | CASTWQGRTEAFF
TRBV19 | CASAPTSGSTDTQYF
TRBV5-1 | CASSLVTGGQETQYF
TRBV5-5 | CASSPGLLGSGNTIYF